These 26 T cell receptor beta chains share one sample of origin, sequenced in a study of blood T cells in healthy people across ages. Combining a sample-barcoded 5' primer with a J-beta primer mix, a second PCR ran for about 7 to 11 cycles. From the 5' RACE reads, TCRdb called clonotypes with MiXCR, one entry per CDR3 protein. The table has 600,000 to 900,000 distinct CDR3 sequences, around 25% seen once. The same sample was also used in a study of T cells of mothers and their children.

Source material: blood. The receptors come from a boy between 10 and 17 years old in good health.

The rearrangement joins TRBV10-3 to TRBJ2-7; D uncertain. There are 12 residues in the CDR3. Trimming stripped 8 bases from V and 4 bases from J, with 12 bases between. CDR1 is ENHRY, CDR2 SYGVKD, per germline. The chain's CDR3 is CAIAQSAYEQYF. The CDR3 nucleotides are TGTGCCATCGCACAGTCTGCATACGAGCAGTACTTC.

This clonotype has only a few counts. The rearrangement links TRBV7-9 to TRBJ2-2, with 8 nucleotides matching TRBD1. This CDR3 has 17 residues. Looked up from germline, CDR1 is SEHNR and CDR2 is FQNEAQ (reference sequence). Trimming removed 5 bases from V and 5 bases from J; junction bases left unmatched: 13. CDR3: CASSPSGTGGLTGELFF. The CDR3 DNA reads TGTGCCAGCAGCCCAAGTGGGACAGGAGGCTTGACCGGGGAGCTGTTTTTT.

This clonotype was seen a few times. The CDR3: CASTSGQIYEQYF. In DNA, the CDR3 is TGTGCCAGCACCTCCGGACAGATCTACGAGCAGTACTTC. V is TRBV12-3 or TRBV12-4 and J is TRBJ2-7; maybe TRBD1 (6 bases). The ends were cut back, 7 bases at V and 3 bases at J, with 13 bases in the middle. The CDR3 is 13 residues long.

There are a few counts of this clonotype. The chain employs TRBV5-1 and TRBJ1-4; D call uncertain. The CDR3 contains 14 residues. The germline gives CDR1 SGHRS, CDR2 YFSETQ. Deletions cut 4 bases from V and 0 bases from J, with 7 bases between. The CDR3 region has the DNA TGCGCCAGCAGCACCTCGCCAACTAATGAAAAACTGTTTTTT. Protein sequence: CASSTSPTNEKLFF.

V is TRBV5-6 and J is TRBJ2-7, with 7 bases that match TRBD1. Unmatched junction bases numbered 13, after V lost 4 bases and J lost 3 bases. Germline V lookup: CDR1 SGHDT, CDR2 YYEEEE. The CDR3 length is 16 residues. The CDR3 region has the DNA TGTGCCAGCAGCCCCAGACGAGGGAGACAGGGCTACGAGCAGTACTTC. Encoded protein: CASSPRRGRQGYEQYF.

The V call is TRBV27, the J call TRBJ2-1; D is unclear. Deletions cut 4 bases from V and 3 bases from J, with 10 bases between. Germline CDR1 MNHEY, CDR2 SMNVEV (reference sequence). The CDR3 totals 14 residues. CDR3 protein: CASSYKGLYNEQFF. CDR3 DNA: TGTGCCAGCAGTTATAAAGGGCTCTACAATGAGCAGTTCTTC.

The table lists this clonotype with a few counts. Written as DNA, the CDR3 is TGTGCCAGCAGCTTGGTTCGGGACACTACGGAAAAACTGTTTTTT. Its translation is CASSLVRDTTEKLFF. J is TRBJ1-4 and V is TRBV5-6; TRBD1 might be the D (6 bases). Germline V gene sequence: CDR1 SGHDT, CDR2 YYEEEE. With 0 bases removed from V and 8 bases from J, the gap between germline ends came to 14 bases. The CDR3 extends over 15 amino acids.

J is TRBJ2-5 and V is TRBV10-2; 12 nucleotides line up with TRBD2. V dropped 0 bases and J dropped 1; count of bases not matched to a gene: 0. The CDR3 loop spans 16 amino acids. Per the germline V gene, CDR1 is WSHSY and CDR2 is SAAADI. The CDR3 DNA is TGCGCCAGCAGTGAGTCGACTAGCGGGGGCCAAGAGACCCAGTACTTC. This codes for CASSESTSGGQETQYF.

This clonotype has more than one count but fewer than ten. The chain employs TRBV20-1 and TRBJ2-5; 9 bases line up with TRBD1. In germline, CDR1 is DFQATT, CDR2 SNEGSKA (reference sequence). The CDR3 runs 13 residues. The trim removed 0 bases at V and 7 bases at J, leaving 3 bases unmatched. The CDR3 spells CSARDPTGGTQYF. As DNA, the CDR3 is TGCAGTGCTAGAGATCCGACAGGGGGGACCCAGTACTTC.

The rearrangement uses TRBV24-1 and TRBJ2-1; no reliable D call. The CDR3 is 14 residues long. Germline-derived CDR1 and CDR2 are KGHDR and SFDVKD. The germline V and J ends were trimmed by 4 bases and 3 bases, with 9 bases remaining between them. The CDR3: CATSEVGFYNEQFF. The CDR3 nucleotides read TGTGCCACCAGTGAGGTAGGGTTCTACAATGAGCAGTTCTTC.

The chain is built from TRBV18 and TRBJ2-3, with 8 bases identical to TRBD1. J gave up 1 base and V 5 bases, and 8 bases lay outside the gene matches. There are 16 residues in the CDR3. Germline CDR1 KGHSH, CDR2 LQKENI. CDR3 coding DNA: TGTGCCAGCTCAGCTTATCCGGGACAGGGCACAGATACGCAGTATTTT. It codes for CASSAYPGQGTDTQYF.

J is TRBJ2-1 and V is TRBV4-1; D is tentatively TRBD1 or TRBD2 (6 bases each). V was shortened by 2 bases and J by 6 bases, with 20 bases between the two germline ends. This CDR3 spans 17 amino acids. The germline V gene has CDR1 MGHRA and CDR2 YSYEKL. The CDR3 protein is CASSQFPSGALGNEQFF. CDR3 coding DNA: TGCGCCAGCAGCCAATTCCCCTCGGGGGCTTTAGGCAATGAGCAGTTCTTC.

The V call is TRBV23-1, the J call TRBJ2-7; D not certain. TRBV23-1 is an open reading frame whose function is uncertain. The CDR3 loop spans 13 amino acids. Trimming took 7 bases from V and 1 from J, leaving 11 bases between them. In DNA form, the CDR3 reads TGCGCCAGCATCTGGTGTACATCCTACGAGCAGTACTTC. Translated, it gives CASIWCTSYEQYF.

In this sample, this clonotype turned up a few times. The chain couples TRBV4-1 to TRBJ2-7; 8 bases map to TRBD1. There are 16 residues in the CDR3. CDR1 and CDR2 from the germline V gene are MGHRA and YSYEKL. After removal of 4 bases from V and 6 bases from J, the junction contained 14 bases not matched to a gene. The CDR3 nucleotides are TGCGCCAGCAGCCCCGTCCCGGACAGGGTAAATTCCGAGCAGTACTTC. Its protein is CASSPVPDRVNSEQYF.

This clonotype was counted a few times. This chain connects TRBV6-2 or TRBV6-3 to TRBJ2-3; D is unresolved. This CDR3 has 13 amino acids. Deletions cut 6 bases from V and 3 bases from J, with 10 bases between. CDR1 is MNHEY, CDR2 SVGEGT, per germline. Written as DNA, the CDR3 is TGTGCCAGCAGGGAAGAGAATACAGATACGCAGTATTTT. Translation gives CASREENTDTQYF.

This clonotype was seen a handful of times. The chain is built from TRBV7-3 and TRBJ2-1, with D possibly being TRBD1 or TRBD2 (5 bases each). Germline CDR1 is SGHTA and CDR2 is FQGTGA. This CDR3 is built from 16 residues. Trimming took 2 bases from V and 5 from J, leaving 16 bases between them. CDR3: CASSLYVGDQNNEQFF. The CDR3 DNA follows: TGTGCCAGCAGCTTATACGTAGGGGACCAAAACAATGAGCAGTTCTTC.

CDR3 protein: CASSEAVAQNTGELFF. CDR3 nucleotide sequence: TGTGCCAGCAGTGAAGCAGTTGCCCAGAACACCGGGGAGCTGTTTTTT. This rearrangement joins TRBV2 to TRBJ2-2; D not certain. Trimming shortened V by 0 bases and J by 1 base, and 9 bases separated the two germline ends. The CDR3 has 16 amino acids. CDR1 SNHLY and CDR2 FYNNEI come from the germline V gene.

This clonotype was counted between two and nine times. J is TRBJ2-2 and V is TRBV7-6; either TRBD1 or TRBD2 may fit D (6 bases each). Trimming cost V 3 bases and J 6 bases, with 11 bases left between them. Germline lookup yields CDR1 SGHVS and CDR2 FNYEAQ. The CDR3 consists of 14 residues. The CDR3 DNA reads as TGTGCCAGCAGCTTGGGGGGCGCCTCCGGGGAGCTGTTTTTT. This gives the protein CASSLGGASGELFF. The full variable domain, with the rest looked up from reference TRBV7-6 and TRBJ2-2, is GAGVSQSPRYKVTKRGQDVALRCDPISGHVSLYWYRQALGQGPEFLTYFNYEAQQDKSGLPNDRFSAERPEGSISTLTIQRTEQRDSAMYRCASSLGGASGELFFGEGSRLTVL.

The table lists this clonotype with a few counts. The germline gene is not matched at one end of the junction; a read error may be the cause. This chain connects TRBV7-9 to TRBJ2-7; D is perhaps TRBD1 (7 bases). In germline, CDR1 is SEHNR, CDR2 FQNEAQ (reference sequence). The length of the CDR3 is 15 residues. CDR3 protein: CTSSTKGGGIYEQYF. In DNA form, the CDR3 reads TGTACCAGCAGTACCAAAGGGGGCGGGATCTACGAGCAGTACTTC. The full variable domain, in which reference TRBV7-9 and TRBJ2-7 provide the parts outside the CDR3, is DTGVSQNPRHKITKRGQNVTFRCDPISEHNRLYWYRQTLGQGPEFLTYFQNEAQLEKSRLLSDRFSAERPKGSFSTLEIQRTEQGDSAMYLCTSSTKGGGIYEQYFGPGTRLTVT.

This sequence joins TRBV6-1 and TRBJ2-2; D is possibly TRBD1 (6 bases). The germline V gene has CDR1 MNHNS and CDR2 SASEGT. Trimming stripped 3 bases from V and 4 bases from J, with 12 bases between. The CDR3 loop spans 15 amino acids. Here the CDR3 reads CASSETGPGTGELFF. The CDR3 DNA reads TGTGCCAGCAGTGAGACAGGTCCGGGCACCGGGGAGCTGTTTTTT.

The chain carries TRBV6-6 and TRBJ1-2, with D uncertain. CDR3 length equals 15 residues. Germline CDR1 reads MNHNY; CDR2 reads SVGAGI (reference sequence). V lost 8 bases to trimming and J lost 4 bases, with 20 bases between them. The CDR3 loop is CASSDRLSDPYGYTF. Here the CDR3 DNA reads TGTGCCAGCTCGGACCGACTCTCTGATCCCTATGGCTACACCTTC.

The chain combines TRBV7-9 with TRBJ2-5, with D uncertain. The better agreement between TRBJ2-7 and the DNA end casts doubt on the J call. The CDR3 runs 11 residues. CDR1 SEHNR and CDR2 FQNEAQ come from the germline V gene (reference sequence). The CDR3 bases are TGTGCCAGCACGAATACCTACGAGCAGTACTTC. This sequence encodes CASTNTYEQYF.

The CDR3: CASSVRTGTNTEAFF. As DNA, the CDR3 is TGTGCCAGTAGTGTCCGGACAGGGACAAACACTGAAGCTTTCTTT. The chain is built from TRBV19 and TRBJ1-1, with 8 bases aligning to TRBD1. The V and J ends lost 5 bases and 2 bases, in that order; junction bases with no gene match: 7. Germline-derived CDR1 and CDR2 are LNHDA and SQIVND (reference sequence). This CDR3 comprises 15 residues.

This clonotype was found a few times. The junction and the germline gene differ at one end; a read error may be behind it. This chain connects TRBV5-1 to TRBJ1-2; tentative D call: TRBD1 (5 bases). Germline V CDR1 and CDR2: SGHRS, YFSETQ. The CDR3 has 14 amino acids. The CDR3 bases are TGCGCCAGCAGCATCACCGGGACCCATTATGACTACACCTTC. It translates to CASSITGTHYDYTF. Variable domain in full (rest from reference TRBV5-1 and TRBJ1-2): KAGVTQTPRYLIKTRGQQVTLSCSPISGHRSVSWYQQTPGQGLQFLFEYFSETQRNKGNFPGRFSGRQFSNSRSEMNVSTLELGDSALYLCASSITGTHYDYTFGSGTRLTVV.

The rearrangement links TRBV4-1 to TRBJ2-2; TRBD2 might be the D (6 bases). V was pared by 3 bases and J by 3 bases, with 11 bases between. CDR1 is MGHRA, CDR2 YSYEKL, per germline. The CDR3 spans 15 residues. CDR3 in DNA: TGCGCCAGCAGCCATCTAGCGCGGGACACCGGGGAGCTGTTTTTT. Residues: CASSHLARDTGELFF.

V usage is TRBV19 and J usage is TRBJ2-2; 7 bases agree with TRBD1. CDR1 and CDR2 (germline): LNHDA, SQIVND (reference sequence). This CDR3 is built from 14 residues. V was clipped by 11 bases and J by 0 bases; unmatched bases: 6. This CDR3 is CASATGSNTGELFF. DNA for the CDR3: TGTGCCTCCGCGACAGGGTCGAACACCGGGGAGCTGTTTTTT.